The sequence of this T cell receptor (beta chain) was determined in a study of T-cell memory formation after mild COVID-19. Study at large: There were largely donor-specific TCR clusters. Study results and limitations: CD4/CD8 balance held among clones contracting day 15 to 85, and later expanders leaned CD4+. Some clones that responded turned up in pre-infection memory, which suggests that cross-reactive memory joined in. Most CD4+ clones that shrank were in CM and EM, while CD8+ ones turned up in EMRA.

About this clonotype itself: The target antigen is unknown.

Germline loops: CDR1 ENHRY, CDR2 SYGVKD. Trimming removed 6 bases at V and 0 bases at J, with 13 bases between. The CDR3 is 15 residues long. Each CDR3 protein gets one entry after TCRdb re-called the 5' RACE reads with MiXCR. This sample yields about 350,000 distinct CDR3 sequences, of which 20% to 25% are seen a single time; around a fifth belongs to the top ten. This receptor was identified in a man in his late teens or twenties who had mild COVID-19 (a few samples of this study predate the infection). Cell type and time point are not known. The sample taken for sequencing was PBMCs or a T cell subset sorted from them (not recorded which). The chain combines TRBV10-3 with TRBJ2-3; D possibly corresponds to TRBD1 (5 bases). Here the CDR3 reads CAISITGDSTDTQYF. The CDR3 DNA reads as TGTGCCATCAGCATCACAGGAGATAGCACAGATACGCAGTATTTT.